The clone carrying this TCR beta chain was observed once. At the DNA level, this CDR3 is encoded by other sequences in the same sample as well. Per the original methods: Researchers report that nucleated cell counts were estimated from reference gene primer amplification. Libraries were prepared by immunoSEQ multiplex PCR; TCRdb keeps only in-frame clonotypes and omits some of them. V and J calls and clone size are those listed in that table; D and trimming were worked out from the DNA. There are about 56,000 clones in the sample; 80% to 90% occur only once, and approximately 12% lies in the top ten. This specimen comes from a study of blood T cell repertoires in COVID-19. Per germline, CDR1 LGHNT and CDR2 FRNRAP. The V gene lost 1 base and the J gene lost 8 bases, with 11 bases spanning the gap. The CDR3 runs to 14 residues.

The chain is built from TRBV12-5 and TRBJ1-4; D is possibly TRBD1 (5 bases). Sequenced material: peripheral blood. The origin of this receptor is a woman older than 75 with acute or convalescent COVID-19. The CDR3 spells CASGLGQGREKLFF. The CDR3 DNA follows: TGTGCTAGTGGTTTGGGGCAGGGAAGGGAAAAACTGTTTTTT.